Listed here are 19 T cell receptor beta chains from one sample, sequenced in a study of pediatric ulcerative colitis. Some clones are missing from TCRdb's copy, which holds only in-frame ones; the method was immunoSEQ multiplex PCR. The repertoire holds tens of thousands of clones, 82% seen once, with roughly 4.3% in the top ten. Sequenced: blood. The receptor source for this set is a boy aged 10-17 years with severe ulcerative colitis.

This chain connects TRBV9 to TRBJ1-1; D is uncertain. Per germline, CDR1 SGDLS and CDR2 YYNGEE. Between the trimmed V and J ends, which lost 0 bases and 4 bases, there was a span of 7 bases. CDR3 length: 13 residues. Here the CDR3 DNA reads TGTGCCAGCAGCGTAGGGCAGGCCACTGAAGCTTTCTTT. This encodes CASSVGQATEAFF.

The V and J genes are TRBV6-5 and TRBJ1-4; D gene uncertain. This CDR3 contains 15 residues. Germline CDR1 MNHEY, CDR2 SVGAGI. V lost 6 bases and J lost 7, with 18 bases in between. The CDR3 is CASRAPDRVFEKLFF. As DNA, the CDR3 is TGTGCCAGCAGAGCTCCTGATAGGGTTTTTGAAAAACTGTTTTTT.

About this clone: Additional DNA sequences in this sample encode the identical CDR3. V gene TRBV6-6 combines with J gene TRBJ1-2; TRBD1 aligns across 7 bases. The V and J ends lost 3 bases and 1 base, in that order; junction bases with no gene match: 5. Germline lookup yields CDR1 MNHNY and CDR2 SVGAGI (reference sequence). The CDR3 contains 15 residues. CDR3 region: CASSYRDSYNYGYTF. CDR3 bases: TGTGCCAGCAGTTATCGGGACAGCTATAACTATGGCTACACCTTC.

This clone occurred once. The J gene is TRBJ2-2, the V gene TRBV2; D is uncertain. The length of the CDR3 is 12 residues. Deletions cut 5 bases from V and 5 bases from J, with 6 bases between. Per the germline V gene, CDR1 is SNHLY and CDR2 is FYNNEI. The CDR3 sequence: CASSTGTGELFF. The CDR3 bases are TGTGCCAGCAGTACCGGGACCGGGGAGCTGTTTTTT.

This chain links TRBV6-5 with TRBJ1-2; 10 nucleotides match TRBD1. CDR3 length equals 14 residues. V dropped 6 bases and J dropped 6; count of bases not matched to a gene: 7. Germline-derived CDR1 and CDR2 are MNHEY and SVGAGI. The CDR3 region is CASRSTGGANGYTF. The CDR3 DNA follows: TGTGCCAGCAGATCGACAGGGGGCGCAAATGGCTACACCTTC.

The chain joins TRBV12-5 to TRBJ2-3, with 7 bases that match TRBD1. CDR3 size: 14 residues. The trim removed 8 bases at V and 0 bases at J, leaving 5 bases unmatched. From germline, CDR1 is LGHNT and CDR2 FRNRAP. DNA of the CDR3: TGTGCTAGTCACAAAGGGGGCAGCACAGATACGCAGTATTTT. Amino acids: CASHKGGSTDTQYF.

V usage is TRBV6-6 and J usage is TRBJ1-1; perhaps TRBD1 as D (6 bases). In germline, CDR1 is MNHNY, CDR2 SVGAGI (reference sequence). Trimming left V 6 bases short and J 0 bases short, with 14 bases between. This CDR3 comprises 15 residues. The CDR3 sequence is CASSPSRGMNTEAFF. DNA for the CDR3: TGTGCCAGCAGCCCGAGCAGGGGCATGAACACTGAAGCTTTCTTT.

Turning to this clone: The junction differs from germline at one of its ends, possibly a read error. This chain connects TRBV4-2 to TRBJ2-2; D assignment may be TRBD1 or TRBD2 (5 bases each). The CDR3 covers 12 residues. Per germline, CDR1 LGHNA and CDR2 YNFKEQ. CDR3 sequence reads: CASSQEVGELFF. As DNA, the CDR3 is TGTGCCAGCAGCCAAGAAGTGGGGGAGTTGTTTTTT.

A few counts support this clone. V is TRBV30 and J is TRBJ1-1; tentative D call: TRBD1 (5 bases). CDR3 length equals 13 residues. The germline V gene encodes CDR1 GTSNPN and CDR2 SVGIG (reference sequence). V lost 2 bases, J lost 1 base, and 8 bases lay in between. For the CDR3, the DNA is TGTGCCTGGAGTCCGGGACCGAACACTGAAGCTTTCTTT. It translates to CAWSPGPNTEAFF.

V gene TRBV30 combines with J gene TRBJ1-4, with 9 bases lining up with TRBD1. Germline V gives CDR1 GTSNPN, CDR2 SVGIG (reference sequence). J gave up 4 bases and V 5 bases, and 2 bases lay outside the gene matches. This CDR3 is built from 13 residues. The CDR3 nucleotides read TGTGCCTGGGGGGGACAGGGTAATGAAAAACTGTTTTTT. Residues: CAWGGQGNEKLFF.

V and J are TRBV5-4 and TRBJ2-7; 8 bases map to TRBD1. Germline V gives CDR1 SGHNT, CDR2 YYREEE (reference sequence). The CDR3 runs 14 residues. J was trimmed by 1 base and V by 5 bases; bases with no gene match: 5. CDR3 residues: CASRKGQASYEQYF. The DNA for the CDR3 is TGTGCCAGCAGGAAGGGACAGGCGTCCTACGAGCAGTACTTC.

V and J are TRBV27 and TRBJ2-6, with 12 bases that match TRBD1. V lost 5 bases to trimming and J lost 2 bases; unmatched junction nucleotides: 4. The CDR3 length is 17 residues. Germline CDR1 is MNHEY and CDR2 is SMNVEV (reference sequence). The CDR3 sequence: CASSPGTGGAGANVLTF. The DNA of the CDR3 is TGTGCCAGCAGTCCTGGGACAGGGGGCGCTGGGGCCAACGTCCTGACTTTC.

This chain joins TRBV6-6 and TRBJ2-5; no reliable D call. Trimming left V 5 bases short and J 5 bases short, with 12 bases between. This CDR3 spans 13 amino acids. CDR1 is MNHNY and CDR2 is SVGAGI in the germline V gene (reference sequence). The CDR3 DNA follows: TGTGCCAGCAGTCCTCGGACCCGGGAGACCCAGTACTTC. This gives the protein CASSPRTRETQYF.

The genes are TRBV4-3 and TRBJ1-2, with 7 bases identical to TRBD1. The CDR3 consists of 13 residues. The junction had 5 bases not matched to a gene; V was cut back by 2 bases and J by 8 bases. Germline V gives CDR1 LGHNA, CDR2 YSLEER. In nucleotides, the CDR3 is TGCGCCAGCAGCCAAACTACAGGGGACGGCTACACCTTC. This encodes CASSQTTGDGYTF.

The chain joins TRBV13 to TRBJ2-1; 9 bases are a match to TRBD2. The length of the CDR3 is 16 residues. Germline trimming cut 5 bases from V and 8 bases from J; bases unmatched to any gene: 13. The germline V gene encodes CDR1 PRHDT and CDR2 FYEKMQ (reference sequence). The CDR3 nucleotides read TGTGCCAGCAGCCCCACCGGGCGGGGGGGCCTCCATGAGCAGTTCTTC. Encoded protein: CASSPTGRGGLHEQFF. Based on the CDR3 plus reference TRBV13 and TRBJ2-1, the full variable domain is AAGVIQSPRHLIKEKRETATLKCYPIPRHDTVYWYQQGPGQDPQFLISFYEKMQSDKGSIPDRFSAQQFSDYHSELNMSSLELGDSALYFCASSPTGRGGLHEQFFGPGTRLTVL.

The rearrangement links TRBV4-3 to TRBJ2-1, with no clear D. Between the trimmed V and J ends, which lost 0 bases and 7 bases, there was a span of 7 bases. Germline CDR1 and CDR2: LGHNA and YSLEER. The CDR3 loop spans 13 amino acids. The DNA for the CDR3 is TGCGCCAGCAGCCAAGATTTCGCTAATGAGCAGTTCTTC. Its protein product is CASSQDFANEQFF.

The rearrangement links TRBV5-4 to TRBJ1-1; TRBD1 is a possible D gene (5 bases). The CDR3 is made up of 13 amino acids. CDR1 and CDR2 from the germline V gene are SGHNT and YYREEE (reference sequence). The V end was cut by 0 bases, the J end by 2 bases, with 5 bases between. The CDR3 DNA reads TGTGCCAGCAGCTTGGGGGACAACACTGAAGCTTTCTTT. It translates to CASSLGDNTEAFF.

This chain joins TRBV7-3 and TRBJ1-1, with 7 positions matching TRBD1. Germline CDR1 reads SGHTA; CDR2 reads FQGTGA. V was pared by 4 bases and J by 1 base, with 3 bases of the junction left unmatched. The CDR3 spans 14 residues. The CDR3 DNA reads TGTGCCAGCAGCTCTGGGACAGCGAACACTGAAGCTTTCTTT. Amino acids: CASSSGTANTEAFF. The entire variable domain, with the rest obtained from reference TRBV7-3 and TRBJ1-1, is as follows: GAGVSQTPSNKVTEKGKYVELRCDPISGHTALYWYRQSLGQGPEFLIYFQGTGAADDSGLPNDRFFAVRPEGSVSTLKIQRTERGDSAVYLCASSSGTANTEAFFGQGTRLTVV.

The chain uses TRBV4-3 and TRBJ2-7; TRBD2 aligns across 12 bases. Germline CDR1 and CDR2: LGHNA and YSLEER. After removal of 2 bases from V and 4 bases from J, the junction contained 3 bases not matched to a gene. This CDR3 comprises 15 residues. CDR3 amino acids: CASSQWTSGEYEQYF. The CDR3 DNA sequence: TGCGCCAGCAGCCAATGGACTAGCGGGGAGTACGAGCAGTACTTC.